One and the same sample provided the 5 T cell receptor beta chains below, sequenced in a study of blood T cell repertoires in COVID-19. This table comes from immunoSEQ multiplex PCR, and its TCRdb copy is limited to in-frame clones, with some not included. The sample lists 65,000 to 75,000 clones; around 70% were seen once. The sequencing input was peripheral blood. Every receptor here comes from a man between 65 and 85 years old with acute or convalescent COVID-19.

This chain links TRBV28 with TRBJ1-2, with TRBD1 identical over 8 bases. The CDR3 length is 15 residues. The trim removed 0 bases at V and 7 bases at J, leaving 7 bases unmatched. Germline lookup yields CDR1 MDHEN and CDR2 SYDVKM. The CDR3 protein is CASSLWGQGARGYTF. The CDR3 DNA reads TGTGCCAGCAGTTTATGGGGGCAGGGGGCGCGTGGCTACACCTTC.

CDR3 region: CASAKGTGSWANEKLFF. CDR3 nucleotides: TGCGCCAGCGCCAAGGGGACAGGGAGTTGGGCTAATGAAAAACTGTTTTTT. V gene TRBV5-1 combines with J gene TRBJ1-4; 9 bases are shared with TRBD1. V gave up 7 bases and J gave up 3 bases; unmatched junction bases: 13. CDR3 size: 17 residues. Germline V gene data show CDR1 as SGHRS and CDR2 as YFSETQ.

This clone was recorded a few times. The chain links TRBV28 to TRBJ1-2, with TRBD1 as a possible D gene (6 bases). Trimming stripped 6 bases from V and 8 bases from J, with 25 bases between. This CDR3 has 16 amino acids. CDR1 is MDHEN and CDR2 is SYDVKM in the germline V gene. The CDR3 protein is CASRAPKGGSSEGYTF. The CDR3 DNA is TGTGCCAGCAGAGCACCTAAGGGGGGGTCATCAGAAGGCTACACCTTC.

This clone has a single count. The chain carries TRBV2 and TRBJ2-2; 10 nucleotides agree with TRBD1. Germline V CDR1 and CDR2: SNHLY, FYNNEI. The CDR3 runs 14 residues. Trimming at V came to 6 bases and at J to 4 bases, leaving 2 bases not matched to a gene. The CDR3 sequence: CASRTGGLTGELFF. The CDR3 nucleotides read TGTGCCAGCAGGACAGGGGGCCTCACCGGGGAGCTGTTTTTT.

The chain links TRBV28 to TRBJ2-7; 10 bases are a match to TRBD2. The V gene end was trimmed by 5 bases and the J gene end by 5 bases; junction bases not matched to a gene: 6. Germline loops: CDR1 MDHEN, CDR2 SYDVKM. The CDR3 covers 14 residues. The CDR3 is CASSIAGGRNEQYF. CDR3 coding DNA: TGTGCCAGCAGTATAGCGGGAGGCCGGAACGAGCAGTACTTC.